These T cell receptor beta chains were read from a single sample in a study of blood T cell repertoires in COVID-19. Profiled with immunoSEQ multiplex PCR; TCRdb holds only in-frame clones, not every one. This sample has approximately 300,000 clones; around 91% occur once, and the top ten carry 3.5% to 4.5%. Specimen: PBMCs or T cells enriched from blood (not recorded which). The source is a woman aged 18-29 years with acute COVID-19. Each CDR3 is given without its conserved first and last residue. Fields, in order: CDR3 protein, D gene, V gene. The D gene is left open where the match is weak.

CDR3 protein: ARNDGGEY
D gene: NA
V gene: TRBV27

CDR3 protein: ASRSGMFSYNEQF
D gene: NA
V gene: TRBV6-5

CDR3 protein: ASSLQGQVGMHEKLF
D gene: TRBD1
V gene: TRBV5-1

CDR3 protein: ASSVGDSPYNEQF
D gene: NA
V gene: TRBV9

CDR3 protein: ASSPGSDRGLADTQY
D gene: TRBD1
V gene: TRBV19

CDR3 protein: ASSPSSRDINSQY
D gene: NA
V gene: TRBV28

CDR3 protein: ASSRKQGAF
D gene: TRBD1
V gene: TRBV12-3/TRBV12-4

CDR3 protein: ASSPTVRLRQGRTEAF
D gene: TRBD1
V gene: TRBV7-9

CDR3 protein: ASSVEPGTEAF
D gene: NA
V gene: TRBV9

CDR3 protein: ASSSQGLAGALTDTQY
D gene: TRBD2
V gene: TRBV11-3

CDR3 protein: ASTTRPRGALYGYT
D gene: NA
V gene: TRBV23-1

CDR3 protein: ASSYWAGATGELF
D gene: TRBD2
V gene: TRBV6-5

CDR3 protein: AIGGDRGHEQF
D gene: TRBD1
V gene: TRBV19

CDR3 protein: AWSDGVEQPQH
D gene: NA
V gene: TRBV30

CDR3 protein: ASSVTQGNEKLF
D gene: NA
V gene: TRBV7-2

CDR3 protein: ASTQGGPGATDTQY
D gene: NA
V gene: TRBV5-1

CDR3 protein: ATRGSGNTEAF
D gene: NA
V gene: TRBV11-2

CDR3 protein: ASSLGTGPGQPQH
D gene: TRBD1
V gene: TRBV11-1

CDR3 protein: ASSPAGTGHTGELF
D gene: TRBD1
V gene: TRBV9

CDR3 protein: SVGTGGYVNGAF
D gene: TRBD1
V gene: TRBV29-1

CDR3 protein: ASSAYRGQSYGYT
D gene: TRBD1
V gene: TRBV4-2

CDR3 protein: ASSFGFRQPQH
D gene: NA
V gene: TRBV27

CDR3 protein: ATSSSGGRRVTQY
D gene: TRBD2
V gene: TRBV15

CDR3 protein: ASSGGASTEAF
D gene: NA
V gene: TRBV7-6

CDR3 protein: ASSEFSGGYNEQF
D gene: TRBD2
V gene: TRBV25-1

CDR3 protein: ASSLYTGSEAF
D gene: NA
V gene: TRBV27

CDR3 protein: ASSLEGGSYNEQF
D gene: NA
V gene: TRBV5-1